Listed below are T cell receptor beta chains from one sample, sequenced in a study of T cells expressing NK-cell markers. TCRdb reprocessed the 5' RACE reads, keeping one entry per CDR3 protein, no DNA. The sample holds about 410,000 distinct CDR3 sequences. The sequenced sample consisted of blood T cells: a sorted CD56 or NKG2C T cell subset, CD4+ or CD8+ T cells, or bulk PBMC T cells (not recorded which). The receptors derive from a woman aged 50 to 65 in good health. Both conserved end residues are part of each CDR3. The order of the fields is J gene, V gene, CDR3 protein.

J gene: TRBJ1-5; V gene: TRBV12-3/TRBV12-4; CDR3 protein: CASSLRQGRYQPQHF
J gene: TRBJ2-3; V gene: TRBV20-1; CDR3 protein: CAAKDSLTDTQYF
J gene: TRBJ2-1; V gene: TRBV6-4; CDR3 protein: CASSASGTGEPNEQFF
J gene: TRBJ2-3; V gene: TRBV29-1; CDR3 protein: CSVEDPGQGAGDTQYF
J gene: TRBJ2-3; V gene: TRBV7-9; CDR3 protein: CASTGGLGGLADTDTQYF
J gene: TRBJ1-5; V gene: TRBV5-6; CDR3 protein: CASSLAAGGYSNQPQHF
J gene: TRBJ2-5; V gene: TRBV27; CDR3 protein: CASNRAGLQETQYF
J gene: TRBJ2-2; V gene: TRBV20-1; CDR3 protein: CSARDPRTSGRAGTGELFF
J gene: TRBJ2-7; V gene: TRBV5-5; CDR3 protein: CASSWGGANSYEQYF
J gene: TRBJ2-1; V gene: TRBV7-9; CDR3 protein: CASSLGLAGGDEQFF
J gene: TRBJ2-1; V gene: TRBV7-2; CDR3 protein: CASSLGRERGEQFF
J gene: TRBJ2-5; V gene: TRBV2; CDR3 protein: CASISGEQETQYF
J gene: TRBJ2-1; V gene: TRBV11-2; CDR3 protein: CASSLELAGDDEQFF
J gene: TRBJ2-1; V gene: TRBV6-1; CDR3 protein: CASIAGPYNEQFF
J gene: TRBJ2-3; V gene: TRBV10-2; CDR3 protein: CASSESREWTGWRGTDTQYF
J gene: TRBJ2-1; V gene: TRBV5-1; CDR3 protein: CASSFSGGATYNEQFF
J gene: TRBJ2-5; V gene: TRBV12-3/TRBV12-4; CDR3 protein: CASSLPLLRAQYF
J gene: TRBJ2-1; V gene: TRBV24-1; CDR3 protein: CATSDPGTSGSSWEQFF
J gene: TRBJ2-6; V gene: TRBV30; CDR3 protein: CAWIRGKSGANVLTF
J gene: TRBJ1-4; V gene: TRBV6-5; CDR3 protein: CASSPGQGARKLFF
J gene: TRBJ2-1; V gene: TRBV11-2; CDR3 protein: CASSLGDYDTTEGNEQFF
J gene: TRBJ1-2; V gene: TRBV12-3/TRBV12-4; CDR3 protein: CASVFRTLKNYGYTF
J gene: TRBJ1-5; V gene: TRBV5-8; CDR3 protein: CASRDRYNQPQHF
J gene: TRBJ2-7; V gene: TRBV20-1; CDR3 protein: CSARETGILPYEQYF
J gene: TRBJ1-5; V gene: TRBV5-8; CDR3 protein: CASTRVRGPNQPQHF
J gene: TRBJ1-2; V gene: TRBV6-5; CDR3 protein: CASSPGQAGYTF
J gene: TRBJ2-6; V gene: TRBV5-5; CDR3 protein: CASTSRGGFPGANVLTF
J gene: TRBJ2-3; V gene: TRBV25-1; CDR3 protein: CASSETGFSTDTQYF
J gene: TRBJ1-2; V gene: TRBV29-1; CDR3 protein: CSVEGQGVTYGYTF
J gene: TRBJ2-1; V gene: TRBV24-1; CDR3 protein: CATGAPTGANNEQFF
J gene: TRBJ2-1; V gene: TRBV20-1; CDR3 protein: CSASQTSGDNEQFF
J gene: TRBJ2-1; V gene: TRBV11-3; CDR3 protein: CASSRQAAGADEQFF
J gene: TRBJ2-1; V gene: TRBV30; CDR3 protein: CAWSDLRDRDNEQFF
J gene: TRBJ2-3; V gene: TRBV12-3/TRBV12-4; CDR3 protein: CASSAPGQALDTQYF
J gene: TRBJ2-3; V gene: TRBV6-5; CDR3 protein: CASSYSPSGTQYF
J gene: TRBJ2-7; V gene: TRBV14; CDR3 protein: CASSQDTDWIYEQYF
J gene: TRBJ2-4; V gene: TRBV15; CDR3 protein: CATSRTEGQDIQYF
J gene: TRBJ2-3; V gene: TRBV4-1; CDR3 protein: CASSQGQGAYTDTQYF
J gene: TRBJ1-1; V gene: TRBV12-3/TRBV12-4; CDR3 protein: CASSPGIRAFF
J gene: TRBJ2-7; V gene: TRBV7-9; CDR3 protein: CASSRLADEQYF
J gene: TRBJ1-2; V gene: TRBV29-1; CDR3 protein: CSVERAVDGYYGYTF
J gene: TRBJ2-7; V gene: TRBV7-9; CDR3 protein: CASSRPPRGGSGGTEQYF
J gene: TRBJ2-3; V gene: TRBV7-3; CDR3 protein: CASSLNQGDTQYF
J gene: TRBJ2-3; V gene: TRBV11-2; CDR3 protein: CASSLALREGLGDTDTQYF
J gene: TRBJ2-4; V gene: TRBV7-9; CDR3 protein: CASSLTGGAKNIQYF
J gene: TRBJ2-3; V gene: TRBV5-1; CDR3 protein: CASSSGDRPTDTQYF
J gene: TRBJ2-1; V gene: TRBV21-1; CDR3 protein: CAAWRDRGVLTYNEQFF
J gene: TRBJ2-5; V gene: TRBV6-5; CDR3 protein: CASVGLAGDETQYF
J gene: TRBJ2-4; V gene: TRBV7-8; CDR3 protein: CASSLEPPSGSHIQYF
J gene: TRBJ2-7; V gene: TRBV12-3/TRBV12-4; CDR3 protein: CASSPGRGLGTYEQYF
J gene: TRBJ2-5; V gene: TRBV11-2; CDR3 protein: CASRHQGRETQYF
J gene: TRBJ2-2; V gene: TRBV30; CDR3 protein: CAWKGTSGRENTGELFF
J gene: TRBJ2-7; V gene: TRBV5-6; CDR3 protein: CASSLPLTRYEQYF
J gene: TRBJ2-2; V gene: TRBV2; CDR3 protein: CASSDSGLAGHTGELFF
J gene: TRBJ2-5; V gene: TRBV29-1; CDR3 protein: CSVEVVNQETQYF